These 6 T cell receptor beta chains were sequenced from one sample in a study of blood T cell repertoires in COVID-19. This table comes from immunoSEQ multiplex PCR, and its TCRdb copy is limited to in-frame clones, with some not included. The sample has about 64,000 clones, roughly 84% seen once. Sequencing was carried out using peripheral blood. These receptors came from an older woman with acute or convalescent COVID-19.

The CDR3, as DNA: TGTGCCAGCAGCTTGCCAGGGGCCAAAAACATTCAGTACTTC. Translation gives CASSLPGAKNIQYF. The rearrangement joins TRBV5-4 to TRBJ2-4; tentatively, D is TRBD1 (5 bases). There are 14 residues in the CDR3. CDR1 is SGHNT, CDR2 YYREEE, per germline (reference sequence). V was cut by 1 base and J by 1 base, with 6 bases left in between. The full variable domain, completed using reference TRBV5-4 and TRBJ2-4, is ETGVTQSPTHLIKTRGQQVTLRCSSQSGHNTVSWYQQALGQGPQFIFQYYREEENGRGNFPPRFSGLQFPNYSSELNVNALELDDSALYLCASSLPGAKNIQYFGAGTRLSVL.

The V and J genes are TRBV5-4 and TRBJ2-7; TRBD2 is a possible D gene (5 bases). Looked up from germline, CDR1 is SGHNT and CDR2 is YYREEE (reference sequence). The V gene lost 4 bases and the J gene lost 5 bases, with 19 bases spanning the gap. This CDR3 has 15 amino acids. The CDR3 reads CASSPGAGEYHEQYF. DNA of the CDR3: TGTGCCAGCAGCCCGGGCGCCGGGGAGTACCACGAGCAGTACTTC. Full variable domain (rest looked up from reference TRBV5-4 and TRBJ2-7): ETGVTQSPTHLIKTRGQQVTLRCSSQSGHNTVSWYQQALGQGPQFIFQYYREEENGRGNFPPRFSGLQFPNYSSELNVNALELDDSALYLCASSPGAGEYHEQYFGPGTRLTVT.

This clone was seen a handful of times. The chain employs TRBV3-1 (or the pseudogene TRBV3-2) and TRBJ2-2; perhaps TRBD1 as D (6 bases). CDR3 length equals 16 residues. Trimming removed 0 bases from V and 2 bases from J, with 10 bases in between. Germline CDR1 and CDR2: LGHDT and YNNKEL (reference sequence). The CDR3 nucleotides are TGTGCCAGCAGCCAAGAGGACAGCTTTAACACCGGGGAGCTGTTTTTT. This codes for CASSQEDSFNTGELFF.

This clone was observed once. This chain joins TRBV29-1 and TRBJ1-1; D possibly corresponds to TRBD1 (6 bases). Germline assignment: CDR1 SQVTM and CDR2 ANQGSEA. This CDR3 region has 12 residues. The V and J ends lost 7 bases and 0 bases respectively, with 9 bases between them. As DNA, the CDR3 is TGCAGCGCTGGACAGTTGAACACTGAAGCTTTCTTT. This codes for CSAGQLNTEAFF.

This clone has only a few counts. This chain uses TRBV2 with TRBJ1-3; D ambiguous. The CDR3 consists of 17 residues. The V gene's germline CDR1 is SNHLY and CDR2 FYNNEI. Trimming took off 4 bases at V and 2 bases at J, with 18 bases between the two ends. The CDR3 protein is CASSGFSLAIPGNTIYF. DNA for the CDR3: TGTGCCAGCAGTGGCTTTAGTCTAGCGATTCCTGGAAACACCATATATTTT. The full variable domain, in which reference TRBV2 and TRBJ1-3 provide the parts outside the CDR3, is EPEVTQTPSHQVTQMGQEVILRCVPISNHLYFYWYRQILGQKVEFLVSFYNNEISEKSEIFDDQFSVERPDGSNFTLKIRSTKLEDSAMYFCASSGFSLAIPGNTIYFGEGSWLTVV.

The rearrangement links TRBV7-2 to TRBJ1-6; 8 positions agree with TRBD1. J was trimmed by 9 bases and V by 6 bases; bases with no gene match: 7. The CDR3 contains 14 residues. Germline V gene data show CDR1 as SGHTA and CDR2 as FQGNSA. DNA for the CDR3: TGTGCCAGCAGGAAAGGACAGGGTGGTTCACCCCTCCACTTT. Translation: CASRKGQGGSPLHF.